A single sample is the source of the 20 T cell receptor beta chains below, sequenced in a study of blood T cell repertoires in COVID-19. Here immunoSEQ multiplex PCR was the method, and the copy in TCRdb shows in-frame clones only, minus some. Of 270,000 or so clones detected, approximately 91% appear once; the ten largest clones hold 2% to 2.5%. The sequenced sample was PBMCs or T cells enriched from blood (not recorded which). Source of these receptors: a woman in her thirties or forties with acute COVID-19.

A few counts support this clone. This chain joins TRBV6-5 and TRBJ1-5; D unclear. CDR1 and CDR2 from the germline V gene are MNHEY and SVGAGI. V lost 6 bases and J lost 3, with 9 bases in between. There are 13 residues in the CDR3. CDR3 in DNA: TGTGCCAGCAGCGTGGGAGTCAATCAGCCCCAGCATTTT. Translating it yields CASSVGVNQPQHF.

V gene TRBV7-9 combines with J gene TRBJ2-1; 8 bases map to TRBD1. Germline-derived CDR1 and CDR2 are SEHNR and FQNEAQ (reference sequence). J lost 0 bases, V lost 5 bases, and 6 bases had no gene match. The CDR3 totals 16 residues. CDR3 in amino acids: CASSPATGGSYNEQFF. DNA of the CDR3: TGTGCCAGCAGCCCTGCCACAGGGGGCTCCTACAATGAGCAGTTCTTC.

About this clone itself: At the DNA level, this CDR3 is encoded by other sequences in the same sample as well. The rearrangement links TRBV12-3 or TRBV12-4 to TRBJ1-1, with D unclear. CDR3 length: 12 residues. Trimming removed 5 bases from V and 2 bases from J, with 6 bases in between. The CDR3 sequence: CASSLRNTEAFF. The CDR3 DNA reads TGTGCCAGCAGTCTGCGAAACACTGAAGCTTTCTTT.

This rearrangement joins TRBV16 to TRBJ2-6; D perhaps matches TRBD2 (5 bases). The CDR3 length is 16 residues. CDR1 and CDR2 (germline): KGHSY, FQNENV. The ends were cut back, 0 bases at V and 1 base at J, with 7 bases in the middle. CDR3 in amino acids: CASSQSRGSGANVLTF. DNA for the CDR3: TGTGCCAGCAGCCAATCGAGAGGGTCTGGGGCCAACGTCCTGACTTTC. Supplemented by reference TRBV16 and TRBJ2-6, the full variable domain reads GEEVAQTPKHLVRGEGQKAKLYCAPIKGHSYVFWYQQVLKNEFKFLISFQNENVFDETGMPKERFSAKCLPNSPCSLEIQATKLEDSAVYFCASSQSRGSGANVLTFGAGSRLTVL.

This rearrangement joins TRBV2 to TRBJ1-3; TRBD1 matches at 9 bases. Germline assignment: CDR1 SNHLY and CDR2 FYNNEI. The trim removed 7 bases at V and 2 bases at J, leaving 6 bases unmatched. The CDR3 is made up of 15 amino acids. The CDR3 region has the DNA TGTGCCAGCAAACAGGACAGGGGACCTGGAAACACCATATATTTT. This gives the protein CASKQDRGPGNTIYF.

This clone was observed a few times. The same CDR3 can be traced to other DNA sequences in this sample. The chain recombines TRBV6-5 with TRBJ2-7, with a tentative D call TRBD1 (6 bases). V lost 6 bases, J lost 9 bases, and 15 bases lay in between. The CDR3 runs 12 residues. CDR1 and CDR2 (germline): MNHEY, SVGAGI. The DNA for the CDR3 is TGTGCCAGCAGCCCCGGCCAGGGGCGGCAGTACTTC. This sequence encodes CASSPGQGRQYF.

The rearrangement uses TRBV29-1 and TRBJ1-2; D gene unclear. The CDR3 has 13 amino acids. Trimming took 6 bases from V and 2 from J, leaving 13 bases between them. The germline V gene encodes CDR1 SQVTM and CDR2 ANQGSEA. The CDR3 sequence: CSVAEQRNYGYTF. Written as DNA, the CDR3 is TGCAGCGTCGCGGAACAGCGGAACTATGGCTACACCTTC.

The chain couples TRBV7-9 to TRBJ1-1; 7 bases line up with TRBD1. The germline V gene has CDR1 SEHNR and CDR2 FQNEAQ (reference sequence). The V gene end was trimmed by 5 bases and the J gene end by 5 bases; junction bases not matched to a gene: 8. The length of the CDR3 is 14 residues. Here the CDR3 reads CASSPRQGLTEAFF. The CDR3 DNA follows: TGTGCCAGCAGCCCGCGACAGGGTTTAACTGAAGCTTTCTTT.

This CDR3 reads CASSHRQTNQPQHF. Written as DNA, the CDR3 is TGTGCCAGCAGCCATAGGCAGACTAATCAGCCCCAGCATTTT. The chain employs TRBV3-1 (or the pseudogene TRBV3-2) and TRBJ1-5; D is uncertain. The CDR3 runs to 14 residues. The ends were cut back, 3 bases at V and 4 bases at J, with 10 bases in the middle. In germline, CDR1 is LGHDT, CDR2 YNNKEL (reference sequence).

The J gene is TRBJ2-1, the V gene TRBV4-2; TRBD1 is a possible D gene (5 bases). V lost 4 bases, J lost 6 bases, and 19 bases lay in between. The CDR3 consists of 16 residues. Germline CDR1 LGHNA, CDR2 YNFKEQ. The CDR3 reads CASSPEVGLATNEQFF. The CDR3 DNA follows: TGTGCCAGCAGCCCCGAAGTGGGGCTCGCAACCAATGAGCAGTTCTTC.

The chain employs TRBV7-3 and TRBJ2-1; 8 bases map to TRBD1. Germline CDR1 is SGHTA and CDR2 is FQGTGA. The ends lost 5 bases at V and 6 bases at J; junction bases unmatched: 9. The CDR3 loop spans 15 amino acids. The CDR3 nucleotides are TGTGCCAGCAGCCGGACAGGGAGAGTAAGCAATGAGCAGTTCTTC. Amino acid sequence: CASSRTGRVSNEQFF.

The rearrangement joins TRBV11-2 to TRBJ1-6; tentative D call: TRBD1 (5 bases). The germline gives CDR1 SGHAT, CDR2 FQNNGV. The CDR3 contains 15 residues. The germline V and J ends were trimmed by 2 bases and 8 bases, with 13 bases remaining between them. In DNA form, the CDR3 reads TGTGCCAGCAGCTTAAATAGTGGGGCATATTCACCCCTCCACTTT. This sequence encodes CASSLNSGAYSPLHF. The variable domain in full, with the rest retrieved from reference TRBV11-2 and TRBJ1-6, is EAGVAQSPRYKIIEKRQSVAFWCNPISGHATLYWYQQILGQGPKLLIQFQNNGVVDDSQLPKDRFSAERLKGVDSTLKIQPAKLEDSAVYLCASSLNSGAYSPLHFGNGTRLTVT.

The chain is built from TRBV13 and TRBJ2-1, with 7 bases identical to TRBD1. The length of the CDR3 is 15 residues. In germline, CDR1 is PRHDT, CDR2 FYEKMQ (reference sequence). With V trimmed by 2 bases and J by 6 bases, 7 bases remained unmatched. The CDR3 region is CASSLSQGVGNEQFF. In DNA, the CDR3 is TGTGCCAGCAGCTTATCCCAGGGGGTGGGCAATGAGCAGTTCTTC. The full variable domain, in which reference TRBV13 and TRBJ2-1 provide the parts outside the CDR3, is AAGVIQSPRHLIKEKRETATLKCYPIPRHDTVYWYQQGPGQDPQFLISFYEKMQSDKGSIPDRFSAQQFSDYHSELNMSSLELGDSALYFCASSLSQGVGNEQFFGPGTRLTVL.

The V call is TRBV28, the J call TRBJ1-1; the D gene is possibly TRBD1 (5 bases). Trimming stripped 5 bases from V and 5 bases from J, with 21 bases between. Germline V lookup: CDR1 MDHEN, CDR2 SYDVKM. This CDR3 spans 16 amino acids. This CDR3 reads CASSPPRLGGETEAFF. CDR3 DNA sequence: TGTGCCAGCAGTCCCCCCCGATTGGGGGGAGAAACTGAAGCTTTCTTT.

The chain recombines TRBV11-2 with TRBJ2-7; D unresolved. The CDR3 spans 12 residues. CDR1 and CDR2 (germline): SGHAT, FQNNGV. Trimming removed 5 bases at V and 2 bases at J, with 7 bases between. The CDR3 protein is CASSPGTYEQYF. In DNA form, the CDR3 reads TGTGCCAGCAGCCCCGGTACCTACGAGCAGTACTTC.

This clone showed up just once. The chain's CDR3 is CASSQRTGGLKAFF. CDR3 coding DNA: TGTGCCAGCAGTCAAAGGACAGGGGGCTTGAAAGCTTTCTTT. The V gene is TRBV28, the J gene TRBJ1-1, with TRBD1 identical over 11 bases. The junction had 8 bases not matched to a gene; V was cut back by 5 bases and J by 9 bases. Germline V gene sequence: CDR1 MDHEN, CDR2 SYDVKM. This CDR3 region has 14 residues.

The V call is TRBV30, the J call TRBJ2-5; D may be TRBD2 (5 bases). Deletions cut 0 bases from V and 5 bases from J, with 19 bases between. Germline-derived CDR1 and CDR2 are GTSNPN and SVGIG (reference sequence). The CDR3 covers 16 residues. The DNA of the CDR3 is TGTGCCTGGAGTGTTACACGGGGAGCCTCTATGGAGACCCAGTACTTC. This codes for CAWSVTRGASMETQYF.

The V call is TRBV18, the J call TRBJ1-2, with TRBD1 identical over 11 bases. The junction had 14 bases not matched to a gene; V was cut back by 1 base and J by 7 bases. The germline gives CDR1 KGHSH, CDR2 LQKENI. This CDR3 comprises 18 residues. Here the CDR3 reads CASSPRLGTGGPEGGYTF. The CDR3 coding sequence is TGTGCCAGCTCACCACGGCTCGGGACAGGGGGACCGGAGGGTGGCTACACCTTC.

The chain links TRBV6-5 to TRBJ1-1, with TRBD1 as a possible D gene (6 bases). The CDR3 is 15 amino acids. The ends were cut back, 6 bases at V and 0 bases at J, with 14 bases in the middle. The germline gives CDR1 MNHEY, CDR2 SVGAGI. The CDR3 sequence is CASRGRAGVNTEAFF. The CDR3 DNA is TGTGCCAGCAGGGGGAGGGCAGGGGTGAACACTGAAGCTTTCTTT.

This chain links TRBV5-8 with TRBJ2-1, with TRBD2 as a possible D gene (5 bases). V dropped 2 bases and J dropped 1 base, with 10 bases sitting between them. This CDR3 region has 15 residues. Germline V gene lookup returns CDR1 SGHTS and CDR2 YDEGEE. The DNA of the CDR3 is TGTGCCAGCAGCTTCGGGGTACCTTCCTACAATGAGCAGTTCTTC. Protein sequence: CASSFGVPSYNEQFF.